Each of the 20 T cell receptor beta chains below was sequenced from the same sample in a study of cytomegalovirus exposure and HLA in healthy donors. The study ran its PCR with 60 Vbeta and 13 Jbeta primers. Repertoires were generated with immunoSEQ multiplex PCR, while TCRdb's copy carries only in-frame clones and drops some. Among approximately 85,000 clones listed, around 62% were seen once. The material sequenced was PBMCs. The source is a woman in her thirties in good health and CMV-seropositive.

This clone was seen a handful of times. Here the CDR3 reads CASTPGSGWSYEQYF. The DNA for the CDR3 is TGTGCCAGCACCCCGGGTAGCGGGTGGTCCTACGAGCAGTACTTC. The chain combines TRBV11-3 with TRBJ2-7; 7 bases agree with TRBD2. Trimming took 7 bases from V and 1 from J; bases not matched to a gene: 10. The CDR3 contains 15 residues. Germline CDR1 reads SGHNT; CDR2 reads YENEEA.

This chain joins TRBV6-5 and TRBJ1-1, with 9 bases matching TRBD1. Germline V gives CDR1 MNHEY, CDR2 SVGAGI. Germline trimming cut 4 bases from V and 5 bases from J; bases unmatched to any gene: 11. This CDR3 region has 16 residues. The CDR3 region is CASSSRDRVRVTEAFF. The CDR3 DNA is TGTGCCAGCAGTTCCAGGGACAGGGTAAGGGTTACTGAAGCTTTCTTT.

V is TRBV19 and J is TRBJ2-5, with D uncertain. Germline loops: CDR1 LNHDA, CDR2 SQIVND (reference sequence). Trimming took off 2 bases at V and 5 bases at J, with 15 bases between the two ends. This CDR3 is built from 15 residues. CDR3 DNA sequence: TGTGCCAGTAGTATATTGGGCACATCCAAGGAGACCCAGTACTTC. Its translation is CASSILGTSKETQYF.

This clone was counted between two and nine times. The chain recombines TRBV19 with TRBJ2-5, with D hard to call. Per germline, CDR1 LNHDA and CDR2 SQIVND (reference sequence). Trimming stripped 5 bases from V and 5 bases from J, with 9 bases between. This CDR3 contains 12 residues. For the CDR3, the DNA is TGTGCCAGTAGTTCGTTCCCGGAGACCCAGTACTTC. Translated: CASSSFPETQYF.

The chain has TRBV7-8 and TRBJ1-1, with 10 bases identical to TRBD1. The ends lost 1 base at V and 10 bases at J; junction bases unmatched: 6. Per germline, CDR1 SGHVS and CDR2 FQNEAQ. The CDR3 sequence is 14 residues long. The CDR3 loop is CASSLGGTGARAFF. The CDR3 region has the DNA TGTGCCAGCAGCTTAGGGGGGACAGGGGCTCGAGCTTTCTTT.

The rearrangement uses TRBV12-5 and TRBJ2-2; 7 bases match TRBD2. CDR1 and CDR2 (germline): LGHNT, FRNRAP. The CDR3 is 17 residues long. The ends lost 5 bases at V and 5 bases at J; junction bases unmatched: 14. The CDR3 DNA reads TGTGCTAGTGGTCTGACCAACCCAGCGGGGAGGACCGGGGAGCTGTTTTTT. It yields the protein CASGLTNPAGRTGELFF.

The V call is TRBV29-1, the J call TRBJ2-7, with no clear D. Germline lookup yields CDR1 SQVTM and CDR2 ANQGSEA. The CDR3 spans 12 residues. Trimming stripped 3 bases from V and 2 bases from J, with 8 bases between. DNA for the CDR3: TGCAGCGTTGAGTACGGTACCTACGAGCAGTACTTC. Translated, it gives CSVEYGTYEQYF.

V is TRBV6-4 and J is TRBJ2-3; tentative D call: TRBD1 (6 bases). The CDR3 has 15 amino acids. Germline lookup yields CDR1 MRHNA and CDR2 SNTAGT. Trimming cost V 0 bases and J 6 bases, with 13 bases left between them. CDR3 in DNA: TGTGCCAGCAGTGACTCGACGACAGGTCGGGATACGCAGTATTTT. Translating gives CASSDSTTGRDTQYF.

The CDR3 DNA follows: TGCAGCGTTGGGGACAGGGGGAACTATGGCTACACCTTC. It specifies CSVGDRGNYGYTF. The chain joins TRBV29-1 to TRBJ1-2; 11 bases agree with TRBD1. The germline gives CDR1 SQVTM, CDR2 ANQGSEA. The CDR3 contains 13 residues. Trimming at V came to 4 bases and at J to 2 bases, leaving 0 bases not matched to a gene.

V and J are TRBV15 and TRBJ2-2; 7 bases match TRBD2. J gave up 1 base and V 5 bases, and 4 bases lay outside the gene matches. Germline CDR1 reads LNHNV; CDR2 reads YYDKDF (reference sequence). The CDR3 spans 15 residues. The CDR3 nucleotides are TGTGCCACCAGCGTCAGCGGGGTGAACACCGGGGAGCTGTTTTTT. It yields the protein CATSVSGVNTGELFF.

This clone was seen a few times. The junction departs from germline at one end; a sequencing error may be responsible. V gene TRBV6-5 combines with J gene TRBJ1-2, with no clear D. The germline V gene has CDR1 MNHEY and CDR2 SVGAGI. The CDR3 length is 12 residues. The CDR3: CASVGVNYGYPF. In DNA, the CDR3 is TGTGCCAGCGTTGGTGTTAACTATGGCTACCCCTTC.

This chain uses TRBV5-6 with TRBJ2-5; D unresolved. The CDR3 loop spans 11 amino acids. CDR1 SGHDT and CDR2 YYEEEE come from the germline V gene. V lost 2 bases to trimming and J lost 4 bases, with 3 bases between them. In DNA form, the CDR3 reads TGTGCCAGCAGCTTCTTAGAGACCCAGTACTTC. It specifies CASSFLETQYF.

This clone was counted once. The chain carries TRBV4-2 and TRBJ1-2; D is perhaps TRBD1 (6 bases). This CDR3 spans 15 amino acids. Germline V gene lookup returns CDR1 LGHNA and CDR2 YNFKEQ. Trimming shortened V by 3 bases and J by 8 bases, and 19 bases separated the two germline ends. The CDR3 loop is CASSQVWTARNGYTF. DNA of the CDR3: TGTGCCAGCAGCCAGGTCTGGACAGCCAGGAACGGCTACACCTTC.

The rearrangement links TRBV25-1 to TRBJ1-2; 10 bases are shared with TRBD1. Germline trimming cut 4 bases from V and 7 bases from J; bases unmatched to any gene: 6. The CDR3 totals 14 residues. The germline V gene has CDR1 MGHDK and CDR2 SYGVNS. CDR3 nucleotides: TGTGCCAGCAGTGCTTCCGGGACAGGGGTTGGCTACACCTTC. It encodes CASSASGTGVGYTF.

J is TRBJ1-2 and V is TRBV19, with a possible D match to TRBD1 (5 bases). This CDR3 has 15 residues. Trimming stripped 7 bases from V and 2 bases from J, with 17 bases between. The germline V gene has CDR1 LNHDA and CDR2 SQIVND (reference sequence). The CDR3 here is CASTLLGQANYGYTF. The CDR3 nucleotides read TGTGCCAGTACCCTCCTGGGGCAGGCAAACTATGGCTACACCTTC.

The rearrangement joins TRBV7-2 to TRBJ1-2; tentatively, D is TRBD1 (6 bases). V was trimmed by 4 bases and J by 2 bases, leaving 17 bases between them. Germline assignment: CDR1 SGHTA and CDR2 FQGNSA. The CDR3 covers 16 residues. The CDR3 spells CASSYYPGQMNYGYTF. The CDR3 DNA follows: TGTGCCAGCAGCTACTATCCGGGACAAATGAACTATGGCTACACCTTC.

The genes are TRBV19 and TRBJ2-7; no reliable D call. This CDR3 comprises 14 residues. Germline CDR1 is LNHDA and CDR2 is SQIVND (reference sequence). V lost 8 bases to trimming and J lost 6 bases, with 20 bases between them. CDR3 nucleotide sequence: TGTGCCAGTGGTGAGCAGGCCCATCAGGCCGAGCAGTACTTC. Its translation: CASGEQAHQAEQYF.

The genes are TRBV14 and TRBJ2-3; 7 bases fit TRBD1. Germline V gene sequence: CDR1 SGHDN, CDR2 FVKESK. CDR3 length equals 15 residues. The trim removed 5 bases at V and 0 bases at J, leaving 5 bases unmatched. The CDR3 DNA follows: TGTGCCAGCAGCGTAGGGGGCCTTAGCACAGATACGCAGTATTTT. Its translation: CASSVGGLSTDTQYF.

The rearrangement joins TRBV28 to TRBJ1-2, with D perhaps matching TRBD1 (5 bases). V shed 3 bases and J shed 7 bases, with 18 bases lying between them. Germline V lookup: CDR1 MDHEN, CDR2 SYDVKM. There are 15 residues in the CDR3. The CDR3 protein is CASSFPRTGVGGYTF. The CDR3 coding sequence is TGTGCCAGCAGTTTTCCCCGAACAGGAGTTGGTGGCTACACCTTC.

V is TRBV5-1 and J is TRBJ1-1, with TRBD1 matching 8 bases. The ends lost 5 bases at V and 10 bases at J; junction bases unmatched: 7. CDR3 length equals 12 residues. Germline CDR1 and CDR2: SGHRS and YFSETQ. The DNA for the CDR3 is TGCGCCAGCAGTACGACAGGGGAGGGAGCTTTCTTT. It yields the protein CASSTTGEGAFF.